The text below deals with one TCR beta chain. Assay: immunoSEQ multiplex PCR; the TCRdb copy retains only in-frame clones and omits some. The sample contains around 13,000 clones, roughly 34% of which appear only once. Documented treatment: 15 Gy SBRT to primary tumor, nephrectomy 4 weeks later. This sample stems from a study of radiation and T cells in renal cell carcinoma. CDR3 size: 15 residues. CDR1 is SEHNR, CDR2 FQNEAQ, per germline (reference sequence). Trimming stripped 2 bases from V and 4 bases from J, with 14 bases between. The specimen was tumor tissue, collected from a patient whose treatment included radiotherapy and nephrectomy. This chain links TRBV7-9 with TRBJ1-2; weak D call: TRBD1 (5 bases). The receptor's source is a man aged 55 to 69 with renal cell carcinoma. This CDR3 reads CASSLNPTVPYGYTF. In DNA, the CDR3 is TGTGCCAGCAGCTTAAACCCGACAGTGCCCTATGGCTACACCTTC. Drawing the rest from reference TRBV7-9 and TRBJ1-2, the complete variable domain is DTGVSQNPRHKITKRGQNVTFRCDPISEHNRLYWYRQTLGQGPEFLTYFQNEAQLEKSRLLSDRFSAERPKGSFSTLEIQRTEQGDSAMYLCASSLNPTVPYGYTFGSGTRLTVV.